This T cell receptor beta chain was found in a study of blood T cell repertoires in COVID-19. The length of the CDR3 is 13 residues. J was trimmed by 6 bases and V by 6 bases; bases with no gene match: 8. Looked up from germline, CDR1 is SGHNT and CDR2 is YYREEE (reference sequence). The protocol was immunoSEQ multiplex PCR, while the TCRdb copy is restricted to in-frame clones and leaves out a portion. The table records 250,000 or so clones, approximately 91% of them present only once. The sequence derives from a man aged 25 to 40 with COVID-19, enrolled during active disease. This chain links TRBV5-4 with TRBJ1-2; TRBD1 matches at 7 bases. The sample comprised peripheral blood. CDR3 sequence: CASTSDRDNGYTF. CDR3 DNA: TGTGCCAGCACTTCAGACAGGGATAATGGCTACACCTTC. Supplemented by reference TRBV5-4 and TRBJ1-2, the full variable domain reads ETGVTQSPTHLIKTRGQQVTLRCSSQSGHNTVSWYQQALGQGPQFIFQYYREEENGRGNFPPRFSGLQFPNYSSELNVNALELDDSALYLCASTSDRDNGYTFGSGTRLTVV.